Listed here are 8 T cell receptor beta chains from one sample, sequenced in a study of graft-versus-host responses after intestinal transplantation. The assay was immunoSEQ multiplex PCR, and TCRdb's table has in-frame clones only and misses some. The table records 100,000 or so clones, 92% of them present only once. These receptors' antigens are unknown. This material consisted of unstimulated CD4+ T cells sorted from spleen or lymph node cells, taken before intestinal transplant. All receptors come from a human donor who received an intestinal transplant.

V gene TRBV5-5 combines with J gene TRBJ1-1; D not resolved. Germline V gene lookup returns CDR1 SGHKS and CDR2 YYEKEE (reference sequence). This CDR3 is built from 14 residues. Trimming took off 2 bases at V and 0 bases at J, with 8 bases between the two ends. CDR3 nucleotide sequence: TGTGCCAGCAGCTTTGCCACTCTGAACACTGAAGCTTTCTTT. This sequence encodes CASSFATLNTEAFF.

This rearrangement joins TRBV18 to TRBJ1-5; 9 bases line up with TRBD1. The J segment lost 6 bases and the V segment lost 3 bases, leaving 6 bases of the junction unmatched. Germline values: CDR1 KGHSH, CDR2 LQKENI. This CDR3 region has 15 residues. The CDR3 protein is CASSPGTGYAQPQHF. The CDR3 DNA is TGTGCCAGCTCACCGGGGACAGGGTATGCTCAGCCCCAGCATTTT. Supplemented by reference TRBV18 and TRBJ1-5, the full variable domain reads NAGVMQNPRHLVRRRGQEARLRCSPMKGHSHVYWYRQLPEEGLKFMVYLQKENIIDESGMPKERFSAEFPKEGPSILRIQQVVRGDSAAYFCASSPGTGYAQPQHFGDGTRLSIL.

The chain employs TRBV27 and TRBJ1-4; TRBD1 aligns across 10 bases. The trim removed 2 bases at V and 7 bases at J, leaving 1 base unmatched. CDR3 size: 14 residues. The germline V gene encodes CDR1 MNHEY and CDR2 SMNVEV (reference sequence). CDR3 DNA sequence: TGTGCCAGCAGTTTAGACAGGGGGCTTGAAAAACTGTTTTTT. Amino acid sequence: CASSLDRGLEKLFF.

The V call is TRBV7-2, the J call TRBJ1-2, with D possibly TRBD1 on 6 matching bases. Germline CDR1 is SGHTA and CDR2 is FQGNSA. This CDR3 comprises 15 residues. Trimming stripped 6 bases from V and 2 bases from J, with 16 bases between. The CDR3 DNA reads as TGTGCCAGCAGAGTCCCGGGACAACCGAACTATGGCTACACCTTC. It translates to CASRVPGQPNYGYTF.

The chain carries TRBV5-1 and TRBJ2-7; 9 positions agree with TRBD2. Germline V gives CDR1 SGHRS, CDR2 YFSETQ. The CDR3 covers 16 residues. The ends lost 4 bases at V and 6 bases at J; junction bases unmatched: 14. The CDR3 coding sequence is TGCGCCAGCAGCCCGTTAGGCGGGAGGGCCTCTGGCGAGCAGTACTTC. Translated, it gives CASSPLGGRASGEQYF.

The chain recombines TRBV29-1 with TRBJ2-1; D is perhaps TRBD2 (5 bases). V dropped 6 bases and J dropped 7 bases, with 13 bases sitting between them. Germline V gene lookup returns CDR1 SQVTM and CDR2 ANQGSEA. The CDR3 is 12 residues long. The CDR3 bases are TGCAGCGTCTCCCACGGCGGGAATGAGCAGTTCTTC. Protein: CSVSHGGNEQFF.

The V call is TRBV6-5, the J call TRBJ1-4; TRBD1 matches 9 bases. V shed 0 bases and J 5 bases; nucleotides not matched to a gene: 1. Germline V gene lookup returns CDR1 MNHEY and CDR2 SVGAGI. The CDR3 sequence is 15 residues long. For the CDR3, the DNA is TGTGCCAGCAGTTACTCGGGACAGGGAAATGAAAAACTGTTTTTT. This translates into CASSYSGQGNEKLFF.

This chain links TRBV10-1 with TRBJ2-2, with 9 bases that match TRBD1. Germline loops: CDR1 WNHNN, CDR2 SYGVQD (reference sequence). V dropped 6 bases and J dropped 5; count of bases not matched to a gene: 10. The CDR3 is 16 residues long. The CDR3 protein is CASSVQGAQGTGELFF. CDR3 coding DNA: TGCGCCAGCAGCGTACAGGGGGCGCAAGGGACCGGGGAGCTGTTTTTT.